This T cell receptor (beta chain) is from a study of identical twins. From the 5' RACE reads, TCRdb called clonotypes with MiXCR, one entry per CDR3 protein. Here the sample spans approximately 500,000 distinct CDR3 sequences, roughly a quarter being singletons. The CDR3 spans 16 residues. From germline, CDR1 is SGHRS and CDR2 YFSETQ. J gave up 9 bases and V 4 bases, and 12 bases lay outside the gene matches. A further study also used this sample, focusing on T cells expressing NK-cell markers. This second report adds: Over 5 donors had dominant NKG2C+ clonotypes that comprised about 1.0-8% of their CD8+ T cells.

Sequencing was carried out using CD4+ T cells sorted from blood. The chain couples TRBV5-1 to TRBJ1-6; 8 bases fit TRBD1. This receptor was identified in a young woman in good health. DNA for the CDR3: TGCGCCAGCAGCACGGCGACAGGGGCAGGGGGTTCACCCCTCCACTTT. The encoded protein is CASSTATGAGGSPLHF.